These T cell receptor beta chains were read from a single sample in a study of CD8 T cells in ankylosing spondylitis. From the 5' RACE reads, TCRdb called clonotypes with MiXCR, one entry per CDR3 protein. The table has around 100,000 distinct CDR3 sequences, less than 25% seen once. The sequenced material came from synovial fluid, either unsorted or a sorted T cell fraction (not recorded which). The origin of the receptors is a male donor with ankylosing spondylitis. The CDR3 runs from the conserved cysteine through the conserved F or W. Each record gives: CDR3 length, J gene, clone size, V gene, D gene, CDR3 DNA, CDR3 protein. A D gene is named only where the DNA matches it firmly. Rows may omit the clone size; those that give it use once, few, many or a size class.

13,TRBJ1-1,many,TRBV5-1,-,TGCGCCAGCAGCCCTGGGTCGGCAGGGGAGGCTTTCTTT,CASSPGSAGEAFF
14,TRBJ1-2,-,TRBV9,-,TGTGCCAGCAGCGTAGTAGGGGACTCCTATGGCTACACCTTC,CASSVVGDSYGYTF
12,TRBJ2-1,few,TRBV20-1,-,TGCAGTGCCCGTCGTTCCTGGGATGAGCAGTTCTTC,CSARRSWDEQFF
13,TRBJ1-2,few,TRBV20-1,-,TGCAGTGCTAGAGATTACAGGCACTATGGCTACACCTTC,CSARDYRHYGYTF
11,TRBJ2-3,many,TRBV2,-,TGTGCCAGCAAGTTCGCAGATACGCAGTATTTT,CASKFADTQYF
17,TRBJ2-1,-,TRBV12-3/TRBV12-4,-,TGTGCCAGCAGTCCAATTAGCGCCTTGAGCTCCTACAATGAGCAGTTCTTC,CASSPISALSSYNEQFF
12,TRBJ2-7,few,TRBV29-1,TRBD1,TGCAGCGCTTTTCAGGGGGTAGGCGAGCAGTACTTC,CSAFQGVGEQYF
13,TRBJ2-2,many,TRBV3-1,-,TGTGCCAGCAGCGGCCAGGGTGGCGGGGAGCTGTTTTTT,CASSGQGGGELFF
12,TRBJ2-5,-,TRBV20-1,-,TGCAGTGCTAGTAGCGAGGCAGAGACCCAGTACTTC,CSASSEAETQYF
15,TRBJ2-1,-,TRBV5-1,TRBD1,TGCGCCAGCAGCTTGACGGGACAGGGGGCTGATGAGCAGTTCTTC,CASSLTGQGADEQFF
14,TRBJ1-1,-,TRBV4-2,-,TGTGCCAGCAGCTACCGTCGGGCCGGCACTGAAGCTTTCTTT,CASSYRRAGTEAFF
15,TRBJ1-2,many,TRBV7-2,-,TGTGCCAGCAGCTTATCAGGGCGCGGGGCCTATGGCTACACCTTC,CASSLSGRGAYGYTF
14,TRBJ2-7,few,TRBV4-2,TRBD1,TGTGCCAGCAGCTTACGGACAGGGGCCTACGAGCAGTACTTC,CASSLRTGAYEQYF
17,TRBJ2-5,-,TRBV7-9,TRBD2,TGTGCCAGCAGCCCACCCGGGACTAGCGGGAGGGAGGAGACCCAGTACTTC,CASSPPGTSGREETQYF
16,TRBJ2-1,-,TRBV7-9,-,TGTGCCAGCAGCCCCGTTGGGGGGTTCCCCAACAATGAGCAGTTCTTC,CASSPVGGFPNNEQFF
15,TRBJ1-5,many,TRBV12-3/TRBV12-4,TRBD1,TGTGCCAGCAGCGCCCAGACAGGGGGCAATCAGCCCCAGCATTTT,CASSAQTGGNQPQHF
14,TRBJ2-1,many,TRBV5-1,-,TGCGCCAGCTTTCGGGAGAGCGGCTACAATGAGCAGTTCTTC,CASFRESGYNEQFF
13,TRBJ2-3,many,TRBV14,-,TGTGCCAGCAGCCAAGTTTATGGAGATACGCAGTATTTT,CASSQVYGDTQYF
13,TRBJ2-5,few,TRBV20-1,-,TGCAGTGCTAGAGATTCCCTAGTAGAGACCCAGTACTTC,CSARDSLVETQYF
14,TRBJ2-2,many,TRBV29-1,-,TGCAGCGTTGAAGGACAGTCGAACACCGGGGAGCTGTTTTTT,CSVEGQSNTGELFF
14,TRBJ2-1,few,TRBV5-1,TRBD1,TGCGCCAGCGAAGAGACAGGGGACTACAATGAGCAGTTCTTC,CASEETGDYNEQFF
12,TRBJ1-6,-,TRBV4-2,-,TGTGCCAGCAGCCAAGATATCACACCCCTCCACTTT,CASSQDITPLHF
12,TRBJ1-2,few,TRBV29-1,TRBD1,TGCAGCGTAGGGGACAGGAACTATGGCTACACCTTC,CSVGDRNYGYTF
13,TRBJ2-1,few,TRBV29-1,-,TGCAGCACCTTATCACAGGGTTGGAATGAGCAGTTCTTC,CSTLSQGWNEQFF
15,TRBJ2-1,-,TRBV28,-,TGTGCCAGCAGTCCTCACCAGGACGCTGCCCCAGGGCAGTTCTTC,CASSPHQDAAPGQFF
13,TRBJ1-2,many,TRBV3-1,-,TGTGCCAGCAGCCAAGTACCTAATTATGGCTACACCTTC,CASSQVPNYGYTF
15,TRBJ2-1,-,TRBV9,-,TGTGCCAGCAGCGTAGGCCGAGGCGAAACGTATGAGCAGTTCTTC,CASSVGRGETYEQFF